A selection of T cell receptor beta chains follows, all from one sample in a study of identifying expanded T cells in peripheral blood. Libraries were prepared by immunoSEQ multiplex PCR; TCRdb keeps only in-frame clonotypes and omits some of them. This table has tens of thousands of clones, roughly 86% appearing once. Sequencing input: blood. The receptors come from a person aged 18 to 75 in good health. Each CDR3 is given with its conserved first and last residue. D genes are given only for firm matches. The size entry is marked missing in some rows and otherwise reads once, few, many or a size class.

TRBD1 . TRBJ2-7 TRBV19 CASRGQGQRTYEQYF TGTGCCAGTAGGGGACAGGGACAGAGGACCTACGAGCAGTACTTC
. . TRBJ2-3 TRBV9 CASSVVGADTQYF TGTGCCAGCAGCGTCGTTGGCGCAGATACGCAGTATTTT
. . TRBJ2-7 TRBV5-1 CASSWSAGEQYF TGCGCCAGCAGCTGGTCGGCGGGGGAGCAGTACTTC
TRBD1 . TRBJ2-7 TRBV4-3 CASSQATGNYEQYF TGCGCCAGCAGCCAAGCGACAGGGAACTACGAGCAGTACTTC
. once TRBJ1-2 TRBV27 CASKWAGVSNYGYTF TGTGCCAGCAAATGGGCAGGGGTATCTAACTATGGCTACACCTTC
. . TRBJ1-5 TRBV4-1 CASSQVWGTPQHF TGCGCCAGCAGCCAAGTTTGGGGGACACCCCAGCATTTT
TRBD2 . TRBJ2-1 TRBV9 CASSRLAGGTYNEQFF TGTGCCAGCAGTCGCCTAGCGGGAGGGACGTACAATGAGCAGTTCTTC
TRBD1 . TRBJ1-5 TRBV19 CASNDRGGNQPQHF TGTGCCAGTAATGACAGGGGAGGCAATCAGCCCCAGCATTTT
TRBD2 . TRBJ2-3 TRBV28 CASNFGRDTDTQYF TGTGCCAGCAATTTTGGGAGGGACACAGATACGCAGTATTTT
. . TRBJ2-1 TRBV11-2 CASSLGGTYNEQFF TGTGCCAGCAGCTTAGGAGGAACCTACAATGAGCAGTTCTTC
. . TRBJ2-3 TRBV6-5 CASGGDTQYF TGTGCCAGCGGCGGCGATACGCAGTATTTT
. . TRBJ1-4 TRBV7-8 CASRVAQGPTTNEKLFF TGTGCCAGCAGAGTCGCCCAGGGGCCTACAACTAATGAAAAACTGTTTTTT
TRBD1 . TRBJ1-2 TRBV6-5 CASSRTGNGYTF TGTGCCAGCAGTCGGACAGGGAACGGCTACACCTTC
. . TRBJ1-5 TRBV27 CASSLRDTNQPQHF TGTGCCAGCAGTCTCCGTGACACTAATCAGCCCCAGCATTTT
. . TRBJ2-2 TRBV9 CASSVGGQKGAGELFF TGTGCCAGCAGCGTAGGAGGGCAGAAGGGGGCCGGGGAGCTGTTTTTT
. . TRBJ1-4 TRBV5-1 CASSLEGVKEKLFF TGCGCCAGCAGCTTGGAGGGGGTAAAAGAAAAACTGTTTTTT
. . TRBJ1-3 TRBV4-1 CASGHRSGNTIYF TGCGCCAGCGGACACCGCTCTGGAAACACCATATATTTT
TRBD1 . TRBJ1-5 TRBV28 CASRPSPGQGAFVDQPQHF TGTGCCAGCAGACCATCTCCGGGACAGGGGGCTTTCGTTGATCAGCCCCAGCATTTT
TRBD1 . TRBJ2-4 TRBV6-6 CASSYSGQGPKNIQYF TGTGCCAGCAGTTACTCGGGACAGGGACCCAAAAACATTCAGTACTTC
TRBD2 once TRBJ2-3 TRBV6-4 CASSGLAGGSMDTQYF TGTGCCAGCAGTGGACTAGCGGGGGGGAGCATGGATACGCAGTATTTT
TRBD2 . TRBJ2-2 TRBV5-1 CASSWTSGEAGELFF TGCGCCAGCAGCTGGACTAGCGGGGAGGCCGGGGAGCTGTTTTTT
. once TRBJ2-1 TRBV28 CASSFAGFYNEQFF TGTGCCAGCAGTTTTGCAGGTTTCTACAATGAGCAGTTCTTC
. . TRBJ1-5 TRBV7-6 CASSSDSYQPQHF TGTGCCAGCAGCTCGGACAGTTATCAGCCCCAGCATTTT
. once TRBJ2-3 TRBV6-4 CASSPSTTDTQYF TGTGCCAGCAGTCCCAGTACAACAGATACGCAGTATTTT
. once TRBJ1-1 TRBV14 CASSPRGGNRIDTEAFF TGTGCCAGCAGCCCTAGGGGGGGCAACCGGATCGATACTGAAGCTTTCTTT
TRBD2 . TRBJ2-1 TRBV29-1 CSVTHVSGRYNEQFF TGCAGCGTCACCCACGTTAGCGGGCGCTACAATGAGCAGTTCTTC
. . TRBJ2-4 TRBV7-9 CASSPWGGQAKNIQYF TGTGCCAGCAGTCCATGGGGGGGACAAGCCAAAAACATTCAGTACTTC
TRBD1 . TRBJ1-1 TRBV4-1 CASSQKQGVGTEAFF TGCGCCAGCAGCCAAAAACAGGGGGTCGGCACTGAAGCTTTCTTT
TRBD1 few TRBJ1-5 TRBV7-8 CASSLVTGDQPQHF TGTGCCAGCAGCTTAGTGACAGGGGATCAGCCCCAGCATTTT
. . TRBJ2-1 TRBV12-5 CASGSGGASAFYNEQFF TGTGCTAGTGGTTCTGGTGGGGCTAGCGCCTTCTACAATGAGCAGTTCTTC
TRBD1 . TRBJ2-2 TRBV5-1 CASSPGTGYTGELFF TGCGCCAGCAGCCCCGGGACAGGGTACACCGGGGAGCTGTTTTTT
. . TRBJ2-3 TRBV7-9 CAREDGDTQYF TGTGCCAGGGAAGACGGAGATACGCAGTATTTT
TRBD2 . TRBJ2-1 TRBV7-8 CASSFDRLAGRKYNEQFF TGTGCCAGCAGCTTCGACCGACTAGCGGGAAGAAAATACAATGAGCAGTTCTTC
. few TRBJ2-7 TRBV4-3 CASSQDSGAGEQYF TGCGCCAGCAGCCAAGATTCAGGGGCGGGTGAGCAGTACTTC
. . TRBJ2-3 TRBV2 CASSEGVGTDTQYF TGTGCCAGCAGTGAAGGGGTCGGCACAGATACGCAGTATTTT
. . TRBJ2-3 TRBV9 CASSVAAGDSTDTQYF TGTGCCAGCAGCGTAGCGGCAGGGGACTCCACAGATACGCAGTATTTT
. . TRBJ2-7 TRBV6-4 CASSDSKVVGDNSYEQYF TGTGCCAGCAGTGACTCGAAAGTGGTGGGGGACAACTCCTACGAGCAGTACTTC
. . TRBJ2-2 TRBV21-1 CASSTKPGLSNTGELFF TGTGCCAGCAGCACCAAACCGGGACTCTCGAACACCGGGGAGCTGTTTTTT
. . TRBJ2-6 TRBV4-3 CASSQEVSGANVLTF TGCGCCAGCAGCCAAGAGGTGTCTGGGGCCAACGTCCTGACTTTC
TRBD2 . TRBJ2-7 TRBV6-1 CASSVGVAGAYEQYF TGTGCCAGCAGTGTTGGAGTAGCGGGAGCCTACGAGCAGTACTTC
. once TRBJ1-2 TRBV4-2 CASSQDHDRGQLWGYTF TGTGCCAGCAGCCAAGATCATGATAGGGGACAACTATGGGGCTACACCTTC
TRBD1 . TRBJ1-6 TRBV30 CAWTPDRVGSPLHF TGTGCCTGGACACCCGACAGGGTAGGATCACCCCTCCACTTT
. . TRBJ2-2 TRBV5-1 CASSIGTTGELFF TGCGCCAGCAGCATTGGGACAACCGGGGAGCTGTTTTTT
. . TRBJ2-7 TRBV5-1 CASSLDRTATYEQYF TGCGCCAGCAGCTTGGACCGGACAGCTACCTACGAGCAGTACTTC
TRBD1 . TRBJ2-2 TRBV4-2 CASSALTGDTGELFF TGTGCCAGCAGCGCATTGACAGGGGACACCGGGGAGCTGTTTTTT
. . TRBJ2-5 TRBV5-4 CASSLVQGQETQYF TGTGCCAGCAGCTTGGTACAGGGACAAGAGACCCAGTACTTC
. . TRBJ2-4 TRBV19 CASTDWDGKNIQYF TGTGCCAGTACCGATTGGGACGGTAAAAACATTCAGTACTTC